The sample holds many counts of the clone carrying this TCR beta chain. The data were taken from a study of T cells after yellow fever vaccination. TCRdb processed the 5' RACE reads anew with MiXCR; each CDR3 protein has one entry. This table has 250,000 to 350,000 distinct CDR3 sequences, roughly 8.7% appearing once. The sequencing used CD4+ T cells sorted from PBMCs, collected 5 days after the yellow fever booster vaccination. The clonotype originates from a man in his late teens or twenties who received the YFV17D yellow fever vaccine.

The DNA of the CDR3 is TGTGCCATCTCGTCATTCAGGGGAACTAACTATGGCTACACCTTC. This translates into CAISSFRGTNYGYTF. The chain couples TRBV10-3 to TRBJ1-2; D might be TRBD1 (6 bases). CDR3 size: 15 residues. Germline V CDR1 and CDR2: ENHRY, SYGVKD. Trimming took 8 bases from V and 0 from J, leaving 16 bases between them.